This entry features one T cell receptor beta chain sequence. Its antigen is still unknown. V was cut by 6 bases and J by 0 bases, with 14 bases left in between. The CDR3 extends over 14 amino acids. Germline CDR1 and CDR2: SQVTM and ANQGSEA. Next came a second PCR, run for about 6 to 11 cycles, which used a sample-barcoded 5' primer along with a J-beta primer mix. Tags on each cDNA molecule came from a template-switch adaptor with 12 random nucleotides. TCRdb itself ran the 5' RACE reads through MiXCR, one entry per CDR3 protein. The sample holds around 990,000 distinct CDR3 sequences, under 30% seen once. The sample belongs to a study of blood T cells in healthy people across ages. Study-wide results and caveats: A strong correlation was seen between TCR beta diversity and naive T cell percentage. There were more naive CD4+ cells and higher diversity in long-lived donors than in aged donors.

The sample was also reused in another study, on T cells of mothers and their children. That work adds: Persistent microchimeric T cell clones were not found at ~100 per million sensitivity.

Sequenced sample: blood. This TCR was sampled from a girl aged 2-10 years in good health. The J gene is TRBJ1-1, the V gene TRBV29-1, with a tentative D call TRBD1 (5 bases). The CDR3 reads CSVKTEGMNTEAFF. The CDR3 DNA reads TGCAGCGTCAAGACAGAGGGCATGAACACTGAAGCTTTCTTT. The variable domain in full, completed from reference TRBV29-1 and TRBJ1-1, reads SAVISQKPSRDICQRGTSLTIQCQVDSQVTMMFWYRQQPGQSLTLIATANQGSEATYESGFVIDKFPISRPNLTFSTLTVSNMSPEDSSIYLCSVKTEGMNTEAFFGQGTRLTVV.